This TCR beta chain was sequenced during a study of OX40 agonist ivuxolimab in advanced cancers. Assay used: immunoSEQ multiplex PCR; TCRdb lists only in-frame clones, some missing. The table records about 69,000 clones, roughly nine tenths of them present only once. Germline V gene sequence: CDR1 SGDLS, CDR2 YYNGEE. This CDR3 has 16 amino acids. V lost 0 bases to trimming and J lost 0 bases; unmatched junction nucleotides: 4. The specimen comprised CD4+ or CD8+ T cells sorted from blood, sampled in a trial of the OX40 agonist ivuxolimab. The chain combines TRBV9 with TRBJ1-1; 8 bases are a match to TRBD1. The origin of this receptor is an adult with an advanced solid tumor such as melanoma, head and neck, liver or kidney cancer. The CDR3 region is CASSVAAGQVNTEAFF. As DNA, the CDR3 is TGTGCCAGCAGCGTAGCCGCGGGACAGGTGAACACTGAAGCTTTCTTT.